This paragraph reports one T cell receptor (beta chain). Its matching antigen is unknown. This entry is derived from a study of shared clonotypes between healthy human individuals. In the study overall: Each donor's CD8 memory used one plate, CD8 naive two, each CD4 subset three.

CDR3 size: 13 residues. CDR1 and CDR2 from the germline V gene are SGHTS and YDEGEE. Trimming took 5 bases from V and 5 from J; bases not matched to a gene: 5. Study-level results: Although depth was large, rarefaction showed that sequencing of the sorted subsets was incomplete.

Every subset's genomic DNA went evenly onto several immunoSEQ plates. Data came from immunoSEQ multiplex PCR; TCRdb stores just in-frame clones and leaves some out. Among over 800,000 clones listed, 85% to 95% were seen once. Naive CD8 cells, CD45RO-negative and positively selected for CCR7, excluded terminally differentiated effector memory CD45RA+ cells. Sample: naive CD8+ T cells sorted from blood. The sequence was collected from a man aged 25-45 years in good health. The gene calls are TRBV5-8 and TRBJ2-5, with 8 bases lining up with TRBD1. CDR3: CASRTQGAETQYF. The CDR3 DNA reads TGTGCCAGCAGAACTCAGGGGGCGGAGACCCAGTACTTC.